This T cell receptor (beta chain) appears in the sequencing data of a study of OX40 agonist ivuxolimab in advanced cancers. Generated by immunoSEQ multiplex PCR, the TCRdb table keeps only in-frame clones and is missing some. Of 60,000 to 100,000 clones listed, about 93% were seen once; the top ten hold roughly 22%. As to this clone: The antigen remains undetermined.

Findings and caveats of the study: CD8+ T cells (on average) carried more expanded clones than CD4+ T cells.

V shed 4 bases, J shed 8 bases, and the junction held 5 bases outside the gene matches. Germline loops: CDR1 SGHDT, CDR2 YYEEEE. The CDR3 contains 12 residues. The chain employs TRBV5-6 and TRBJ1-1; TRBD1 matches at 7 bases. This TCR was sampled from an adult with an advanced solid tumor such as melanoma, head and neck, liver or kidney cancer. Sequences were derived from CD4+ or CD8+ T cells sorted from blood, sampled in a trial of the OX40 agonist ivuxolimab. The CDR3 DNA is TGTGCCAGCAGCGGCCGGGACAGAGAAGCTTTCTTT. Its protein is CASSGRDREAFF.